The 16 T cell receptor beta chains below come from one sample, sequenced in a study of T cell responses to AZD1222 COVID-19 vaccine. Sequencing used immunoSEQ multiplex PCR; TCRdb keeps in-frame clones, though not all of them. Here the sample spans 150,000 or so clones, around nine tenths being singletons. Sequenced here: peripheral blood, sampled on day 0 of MenACWY control vaccination. These receptors all come from an adult in good health.

The J gene is TRBJ1-5, the V gene TRBV19; tentative D call: TRBD1 (5 bases). The CDR3 consists of 16 residues. With 1 base removed from V and 3 bases from J, the gap between germline ends came to 13 bases. CDR1 and CDR2 from the germline V gene are LNHDA and SQIVND (reference sequence). As DNA, the CDR3 is TGTGCCAGTAGTATAGCCCACGACAGTTTCAATCAGCCCCAGCATTTT. Translating it yields CASSIAHDSFNQPQHF.

The chain is built from TRBV19 and TRBJ1-5, with D perhaps TRBD1 (5 bases). V lost 1 base to trimming and J lost 1 base, with 11 bases between them. CDR1 and CDR2 (germline): LNHDA, SQIVND (reference sequence). This CDR3 has 16 residues. This CDR3 reads CASSIGRVGSNQPQHF. The CDR3 bases are TGTGCCAGTAGTATAGGCAGGGTAGGGAGCAATCAGCCCCAGCATTTT.

This chain uses TRBV19 with TRBJ2-5; D unclear. CDR3 length: 14 residues. The V and J ends lost 1 base and 5 bases respectively, with 11 bases between them. The germline CDR1 and CDR2 sequences are LNHDA and SQIVND (reference sequence). The CDR3 sequence: CASSIVAVGETQYF. The CDR3 DNA reads TGTGCCAGTAGTATAGTTGCGGTGGGGGAGACCCAGTACTTC. Full variable domain (rest looked up from reference TRBV19 and TRBJ2-5): DGGITQSPKYLFRKEGQNVTLSCEQNLNHDAMYWYRQDPGQGLRLIYYSQIVNDFQKGDIAEGYSVSREKKESFPLTVTSAQKNPTAFYLCASSIVAVGETQYFGPGTRLLVL.

V is TRBV9 and J is TRBJ2-7, with a possible D match to TRBD2 (6 bases). Trimming removed 3 bases at V and 0 bases at J, with 13 bases between. The CDR3 sequence is 15 residues long. In germline, CDR1 is SGDLS, CDR2 YYNGEE. CDR3 sequence (DNA): TGTGCCAGCAGCGAGGGCCCTAGCGACTCCTACGAGCAGTACTTC. It yields the protein CASSEGPSDSYEQYF. The variable domain in full, with the rest retrieved from reference TRBV9 and TRBJ2-7, is DSGVTQTPKHLITATGQRVTLRCSPRSGDLSVYWYQQSLDQGLQFLIQYYNGEERAKGNILERFSAQQFPDLHSELNLSSLELGDSALYFCASSEGPSDSYEQYFGPGTRLTVT.

This chain connects TRBV11-2 to TRBJ2-7; D remains ambiguous. Germline V CDR1 and CDR2: SGHAT, FQNNGV. This CDR3 region has 14 residues. Trimming took 2 bases from V and 0 from J, leaving 8 bases between them. The CDR3 sequence is CASSLPDRSYEQYF. For the CDR3, the DNA is TGTGCCAGCAGCTTACCCGACCGCTCCTACGAGCAGTACTTC.

V gene TRBV6-5 combines with J gene TRBJ1-2; weak D call: TRBD1 (6 bases). Trimming took off 6 bases at V and 0 bases at J, with 14 bases between the two ends. Germline V gives CDR1 MNHEY, CDR2 SVGAGI. The CDR3 spans 15 residues. DNA for the CDR3: TGTGCCAGCAGGAAGAGACAGGACCCTAACTATGGCTACACCTTC. It codes for CASRKRQDPNYGYTF.

The count of this clone is one. This chain links TRBV27 with TRBJ2-1; the D gene is possibly TRBD2 (5 bases). This CDR3 contains 15 residues. V was trimmed by 6 bases and J by 0 bases, leaving 12 bases between them. Germline lookup yields CDR1 MNHEY and CDR2 SMNVEV (reference sequence). The CDR3 protein is CASSSDLSSYNEQFF. Here the CDR3 DNA reads TGTGCCAGCAGCTCGGACTTGAGCTCCTACAATGAGCAGTTCTTC.

The V call is TRBV30, the J call TRBJ1-5; TRBD1 is a possible D gene (5 bases). V was pared by 1 base and J by 6 bases, with 13 bases between. There are 14 residues in the CDR3. Per the germline V gene, CDR1 is GTSNPN and CDR2 is SVGIG (reference sequence). CDR3 nucleotides: TGTGCCTGGAGTGAGGGGCAGCAGGGTCAGCCCCAGCATTTT. Protein sequence: CAWSEGQQGQPQHF.

This chain joins TRBV7-9 and TRBJ2-2, with 7 bases fitting TRBD1. This CDR3 has 15 residues. Germline-derived CDR1 and CDR2 are SEHNR and FQNEAQ (reference sequence). V dropped 5 bases and J dropped 2; count of bases not matched to a gene: 5. The CDR3 reads CASSQDRRNTGELFF. The DNA of the CDR3 is TGTGCCAGCAGCCAGGACAGGCGTAACACCGGGGAGCTGTTTTTT.

V gene TRBV3-1 (or the pseudogene TRBV3-2) combines with J gene TRBJ1-2, with D possibly being TRBD1 (6 bases). From germline, CDR1 is LGHDT and CDR2 YNNKEL (reference sequence). This CDR3 has 14 amino acids. Trimming took off 4 bases at V and 4 bases at J, with 13 bases between the two ends. CDR3 bases: TGTGCCAGCAGCCTGGGGGGGGCCAGCTATGGCTACACCTTC. It codes for CASSLGGASYGYTF.

This clone was counted only a few times. This chain joins TRBV3-1 (or the pseudogene TRBV3-2) and TRBJ2-1; no reliable D call. The germline gives CDR1 LGHDT, CDR2 YNNKEL (reference sequence). The ends were cut back, 2 bases at V and 9 bases at J, with 5 bases in the middle. This CDR3 is 11 amino acids long. The CDR3 DNA is TGTGCCAGCAGCCAACTCACTGAGCAGTTCTTC. Translation: CASSQLTEQFF.

The CDR3 region has the DNA TGTGCCAGTAGTATTAGGGCCGGAGGGGGAAACACCATATATTTT. The encoded protein is CASSIRAGGGNTIYF. The V call is TRBV19, the J call TRBJ1-3; D uncertain. This CDR3 is 15 amino acids long. From germline, CDR1 is LNHDA and CDR2 SQIVND (reference sequence). V lost 3 bases to trimming and J lost 4 bases, with 13 bases between them.

This chain links TRBV5-6 with TRBJ1-5; D unclear. With 2 bases removed from V and 4 bases from J, the gap between germline ends came to 4 bases. The CDR3 contains 12 residues. CDR1 and CDR2 from the germline V gene are SGHDT and YYEEEE. CDR3 in DNA: TGTGCCAGCAGCTTACCAAATCAGCCCCAGCATTTT. Residues: CASSLPNQPQHF.

The chain couples TRBV18 to TRBJ1-6, with D uncertain. The germline V gene encodes CDR1 KGHSH and CDR2 LQKENI. V lost 3 bases and J 15 bases, leaving 15 bases between the germline ends. The CDR3 consists of 13 residues. The CDR3 DNA sequence: TGTGCCAGCTCACCCTCTTCATATGGGGACCTCCACTTT. Residues: CASSPSSYGDLHF.

The gene calls are TRBV24-1 and TRBJ2-1; D might be TRBD2 (6 bases). Trimming cost V 1 base and J 0 bases, with 9 bases left between them. The CDR3 runs 16 residues. The germline CDR1 and CDR2 sequences are KGHDR and SFDVKD. The CDR3 here is CATSDFAGSSYNEQFF. The CDR3 nucleotides are TGTGCCACCAGTGATTTCGCGGGGAGCTCCTACAATGAGCAGTTCTTC.

The rearrangement uses TRBV7-9 and TRBJ1-6, with 7 nucleotides matching TRBD1. Germline loops: CDR1 SEHNR, CDR2 FQNEAQ (reference sequence). CDR3 length: 19 residues. The V segment lost 1 base and the J segment 6 bases; nucleotides outside the gene matches: 15. The CDR3 here is CASSLVLGTGTAVNSPLHF. As DNA, the CDR3 is TGTGCCAGCAGCTTAGTTCTTGGGACCGGGACAGCCGTTAATTCACCCCTCCACTTT. Based on the CDR3 plus reference TRBV7-9 and TRBJ1-6, the full variable domain is DTGVSQNPRHKITKRGQNVTFRCDPISEHNRLYWYRQTLGQGPEFLTYFQNEAQLEKSRLLSDRFSAERPKGSFSTLEIQRTEQGDSAMYLCASSLVLGTGTAVNSPLHFGNGTRLTVT.